This T cell receptor beta chain was sequenced during a study of cytomegalovirus exposure and HLA in healthy donors. Whole-study findings and limits: As confirmed in vitro, a few CMV-associated chains were specific for CMV antigens. In the roughly 120 validation repertoires, a later analysis found that first-cohort TCR clusters tended to co-occur.

The data were produced by immunoSEQ multiplex PCR, yet TCRdb's version contains in-frame clones alone and is incomplete. The sample shows 100,000 to 150,000 clones, roughly nine tenths of them seen only once. Concerning this clone: The antigen is not known.

This CDR3 spans 17 amino acids. The germline CDR1 and CDR2 sequences are MDHEN and SYDVKM. V shed 3 bases, J shed 2 bases, and the junction held 7 bases outside the gene matches. The chain has TRBV28 and TRBJ2-7; TRBD2 matches 13 bases. This receptor was identified in a man younger than 35 in good health and CMV-seropositive. The sequenced material came from PBMCs. Written as DNA, the CDR3 is TGTGCCAGCAGTTTTGCCACTAGCGGGGGGGGCCCCTACGAGCAGTACTTC. Translating it yields CASSFATSGGGPYEQYF. Variable domain in full (rest from reference TRBV28 and TRBJ2-7): DVKVTQSSRYLVKRTGEKVFLECVQDMDHENMFWYRQDPGLGLRLIYFSYDVKMKEKGDIPEGYSVSREKKERFSLILESASTNQTSMYLCASSFATSGGGPYEQYFGPGTRLTVT.